This is a list of T cell receptor beta chains from one sample in a study of blood T cell repertoires in COVID-19. Data came from immunoSEQ multiplex PCR; TCRdb stores just in-frame clones and leaves some out. The sample lists hundreds of thousands of clones, over 70% occurring once. What was sequenced was peripheral blood. These receptors originate from a woman aged 40-49 years who had recovered from COVID-19. Each CDR3 is given with its conserved first and last residue. Rows may omit the clone size; those that give it use once, few, many or a size class.

v_call: TRBV3-1/TRBV3-2; j_call: TRBJ2-1; clone_size: .; cdr3_aa: CASSQDSWAGGLNNEQFF
v_call: TRBV15; j_call: TRBJ2-3; clone_size: .; cdr3_aa: CATSIRGRGTDTQYF
v_call: TRBV9; j_call: TRBJ2-7; clone_size: .; cdr3_aa: CASSIDGGWSKYEQYF
v_call: TRBV19; j_call: TRBJ1-5; clone_size: .; cdr3_aa: CASSWGEGNQPQHF
v_call: TRBV7-2; j_call: TRBJ2-5; clone_size: .; cdr3_aa: CASSLAPGLETQYF
v_call: TRBV18; j_call: TRBJ1-2; clone_size: few; cdr3_aa: CASSDPGGDRSYGYTF
v_call: TRBV6-5; j_call: TRBJ1-1; clone_size: .; cdr3_aa: CASRGTGNTEAFF
v_call: TRBV7-9; j_call: TRBJ2-7; clone_size: .; cdr3_aa: CASSSGGRAYYEQYF
v_call: TRBV5-1; j_call: TRBJ2-2; clone_size: .; cdr3_aa: CASSKGPTGELFF
v_call: TRBV7-9; j_call: TRBJ2-7; clone_size: few; cdr3_aa: CASSAYSNSYEQYF
v_call: TRBV14; j_call: TRBJ1-4; clone_size: once; cdr3_aa: CASSQDWGPSTNEKLFF
v_call: TRBV12-5; j_call: TRBJ2-6; clone_size: .; cdr3_aa: CASGLNQVLTF
v_call: TRBV11-2; j_call: TRBJ2-5; clone_size: .; cdr3_aa: CASSLGGGRMETQYF